These 14 T cell receptor beta chains were all obtained from the same sample, sequenced in a study of neurological immune-mediated disorders. A single record per CDR3 protein comes from TCRdb applying MiXCR to the 5' RACE reads. The sample records around 60,000 distinct CDR3 sequences, 3% to 4% being singletons. The sample taken for sequencing was PBMCs. The receptors originated from a woman in her fifties or sixties with multiple sclerosis.

In its sample, this clonotype was seen many times. The chain joins TRBV6-2 or TRBV6-3 to TRBJ2-4, with 7 bases matching TRBD2. CDR3 length equals 12 residues. V gave up 8 bases and J gave up 10 bases; unmatched junction bases: 8. The germline V gene has CDR1 MNHEY and CDR2 SVGEGT. This CDR3 is CASSREGYIQYF. The CDR3 nucleotides are TGTGCCAGCTCCAGGGAGGGGTATATTCAGTACTTC.

This clonotype appeared a few times. The V call is TRBV18, the J call TRBJ1-2, with D hard to call. Trimming cost V 0 bases and J 2 bases, with 7 bases left between them. In germline, CDR1 is KGHSH, CDR2 LQKENI. This CDR3 has 14 residues. The CDR3 protein is CASSPPVQNYGYTF. CDR3 DNA sequence: TGTGCCAGCTCACCACCGGTTCAGAACTATGGCTACACCTTC.

This clonotype was counted many times. The rearrangement links TRBV6-2 or TRBV6-3 to TRBJ1-5; a weak D match, TRBD1 (5 bases). CDR1 MNHEY and CDR2 SVGEGT come from the germline V gene. V dropped 7 bases and J dropped 3 bases, with 19 bases sitting between them. The CDR3 loop spans 16 amino acids. CDR3 amino acids: CASNSRWGSYNQPQHF. In nucleotides, the CDR3 is TGTGCCAGCAACTCGAGGTGGGGGAGCTACAATCAGCCCCAGCATTTT.

At least ten counts were recorded for this clonotype. The V call is TRBV5-1, the J call TRBJ1-2; a weak D match, TRBD1 (6 bases). The CDR3 spans 13 residues. Germline assignment: CDR1 SGHRS and CDR2 YFSETQ. The V and J ends lost 2 bases and 4 bases respectively, with 9 bases between them. CDR3 amino acids: CASSFQGSYGYTF. CDR3 in DNA: TGCGCCAGCAGCTTTCAGGGGAGCTATGGCTACACCTTC.

This clonotype was seen ten or more times. The V and J genes are TRBV15 and TRBJ2-7; 9 nucleotides line up with TRBD1. V shed 0 bases and J 3 bases; nucleotides not matched to a gene: 6. Germline V CDR1 and CDR2: LNHNV, YYDKDF (reference sequence). The CDR3 consists of 16 residues. Here the CDR3 reads CATSRDRGQGFYEQYF. CDR3 coding DNA: TGTGCCACCAGCAGAGATAGAGGACAGGGGTTCTACGAGCAGTACTTC. Looking up the rest from reference TRBV15 and TRBJ2-7 gives the full variable domain: DAMVIQNPRYQVTQFGKPVTLSCSQTLNHNVMYWYQQKSSQAPKLLFHYYDKDFNNEADTPDNFQSRRPNTSFCFLDIRSPGLGDTAMYLCATSRDRGQGFYEQYFGPGTRLTVT.

This clonotype was detected many times. The rearrangement joins TRBV9 to TRBJ2-3, with TRBD2 identical over 7 bases. This CDR3 comprises 13 residues. The V gene end was trimmed by 5 bases and the J gene end by 3 bases; junction bases not matched to a gene: 3. Germline V gene sequence: CDR1 SGDLS, CDR2 YYNGEE. The CDR3 loop reads CASSELATDTQYF. As DNA, the CDR3 is TGTGCCAGCAGTGAACTAGCGACAGATACGCAGTATTTT.

The sample holds many counts of this clonotype. The genes are TRBV6-4 and TRBJ2-1; D remains ambiguous. This CDR3 contains 12 residues. Germline V lookup: CDR1 MRHNA, CDR2 SNTAGT. Trimming took off 0 bases at V and 13 bases at J, with 10 bases between the two ends. CDR3 DNA: TGTGCCAGCAGTGACTCGCGCGAGCTACAGTTCTTC. Its protein product is CASSDSRELQFF.

This clonotype was picked up many times. The J gene is TRBJ1-3, the V gene TRBV29-1; the D gene is possibly TRBD1 (5 bases). The germline V and J ends were trimmed by 3 bases and 2 bases, with 11 bases remaining between them. The CDR3 spans 14 residues. Germline V gene data show CDR1 as SQVTM and CDR2 as ANQGSEA. For the CDR3, the DNA is TGCAGCGTTGATCGCGGGGACGCTGGAAACACCATATATTTT. Translation: CSVDRGDAGNTIYF.

Ten or more counts support this clonotype. The gene calls are TRBV20-1 and TRBJ1-1; TRBD1 matches at 12 bases. CDR3 length equals 18 residues. CDR1 is DFQATT and CDR2 is SNEGSKA in the germline V gene (reference sequence). Trimming at V came to 0 bases and at J to 0 bases, leaving 8 bases not matched to a gene. CDR3 residues: CSARERGQGASMNTEAFF. CDR3 nucleotide sequence: TGCAGTGCTAGAGAGAGGGGACAGGGGGCATCCATGAACACTGAAGCTTTCTTT.

This clonotype was found many times. The chain joins TRBV9 to TRBJ2-1, with D possibly TRBD1 on 5 matching bases. V lost 4 bases to trimming and J lost 4 bases, with 15 bases between them. Germline V gene data show CDR1 as SGDLS and CDR2 as YYNGEE. The CDR3 is 15 residues long. The CDR3 sequence: CASSSGSTLYNEQFF. The DNA of the CDR3 is TGTGCCAGCAGCTCAGGGTCGACTCTATACAATGAGCAGTTCTTC.

Many counts were recorded for this clonotype. The chain joins TRBV20-1 to TRBJ2-2, with D unresolved. The germline CDR1 and CDR2 sequences are DFQATT and SNEGSKA (reference sequence). This CDR3 contains 13 residues. Deletions cut 8 bases from V and 3 bases from J, with 13 bases between. CDR3 sequence (DNA): TGCAGTACCCCGCAGAGCGACACCGGGGAGCTGTTTTTT. Residues: CSTPQSDTGELFF.

This clonotype was detected many times. This chain links TRBV7-9 with TRBJ1-1, with 7 bases identical to TRBD1. Germline CDR1 and CDR2: SEHNR and FQNEAQ (reference sequence). V trimming: 11 bases; J trimming: 2 bases; junction bases outside the gene matches: 8. The CDR3 totals 13 residues. The CDR3 DNA reads as TGTGCCGGACGGAGACAGGGCAACACTGAAGCTTTCTTT. It yields the protein CAGRRQGNTEAFF. The variable domain in full, with the rest retrieved from reference TRBV7-9 and TRBJ1-1, is DTGVSQNPRHKITKRGQNVTFRCDPISEHNRLYWYRQTLGQGPEFLTYFQNEAQLEKSRLLSDRFSAERPKGSFSTLEIQRTEQGDSAMYLCAGRRQGNTEAFFGQGTRLTVV.

This clonotype has a count of ten or more. The chain recombines TRBV10-2 with TRBJ2-2, with TRBD2 matching over 7 bases. J was trimmed by 2 bases and V by 9 bases; bases with no gene match: 9. In germline, CDR1 is WSHSY, CDR2 SAAADI. The CDR3 covers 15 residues. The CDR3 sequence is CARSTPGGNTGELFF. As DNA, the CDR3 is TGCGCCAGAAGTACCCCGGGGGGAAACACCGGGGAGCTGTTTTTT.

This clonotype was seen repeatedly, ten times or more. The rearrangement uses TRBV20-1 and TRBJ1-4, with a tentative D call TRBD1 (5 bases). V was cut by 3 bases and J by 7 bases, with 12 bases left in between. The CDR3 length is 13 residues. Germline CDR1 and CDR2: DFQATT and SNEGSKA (reference sequence). CDR3 coding DNA: TGCAGTGCTAGTAGCAGGGATCCTGAAAAACTGTTTTTT. Its protein is CSASSRDPEKLFF.